Reported below is one T cell receptor (beta chain). Some clones are missing from TCRdb's copy, which holds only in-frame ones; the method was immunoSEQ multiplex PCR. The sample lists some 200,000 clones; over 80% were seen once. The germline V gene has CDR1 SGHDT and CDR2 YYEEEE. The CDR3 extends over 13 amino acids. V was shortened by 0 bases and J by 9 bases, with 13 bases between the two germline ends. This entry belongs to a study of control samples from healthy donors and cancer patients. The V call is TRBV5-6, the J call TRBJ2-7; D unresolved. The sample comprised blood. The receptor comes from a man aged 18 to 29 in good health. The CDR3 loop is CASSLAEELGQYF. The DNA for the CDR3 is TGTGCCAGCAGCTTGGCCGAAGAGTTGGGGCAGTACTTC.